The 22 T cell receptor beta chains below come from one sample, sequenced in a study of blood T cell repertoires in COVID-19. Sequencing was performed with immunoSEQ multiplex PCR; in TCRdb, only in-frame clones are kept and a portion is missing. Here the sample spans approximately 200,000 clones, 80% to 90% being singletons. Sequencing used peripheral blood. These receptors were taken from a man between 18 and 29 years old with active or convalescent COVID-19.

The V and J genes are TRBV2 and TRBJ2-5, with no clear D. Deletions cut 7 bases from V and 5 bases from J, with 5 bases between. The CDR3 sequence is 10 residues long. Germline CDR1 reads SNHLY; CDR2 reads FYNNEI. The CDR3 here is CASNSETQYF. The CDR3 DNA reads as TGTGCCAGCAATTCGGAGACCCAGTACTTC.

The rearrangement uses TRBV10-2 and TRBJ2-1, with 7 bases that match TRBD2. V lost 3 bases and J lost 2; bases outside the gene matches: 4. The germline CDR1 and CDR2 sequences are WSHSY and SAAADI. The CDR3 loop spans 15 amino acids. Here the CDR3 reads CASSETGRPYNEQFF. CDR3 DNA sequence: TGCGCCAGCAGTGAAACCGGGAGGCCCTACAATGAGCAGTTCTTC.

This clone has a single count. The V call is TRBV7-3, the J call TRBJ2-1; TRBD2 matches at 9 bases. CDR3 length: 15 amino acids. CDR1 is SGHTA and CDR2 is FQGTGA in the germline V gene. The junction had 4 bases not matched to a gene; V was cut back by 1 base and J by 6 bases. In DNA, the CDR3 is TGTGCCAGCAGCTTAAATCCTAGCGGGGTCAATGAGCAGTTCTTC. It encodes CASSLNPSGVNEQFF.

CDR3 sequence: CASSGTSGRAGELFF. The CDR3 DNA sequence: TGTGCCAGCAGCGGGACTAGCGGGAGGGCGGGGGAGCTGTTTTTT. This sequence joins TRBV7-2 and TRBJ2-2; 16 positions match TRBD2. Per germline, CDR1 SGHTA and CDR2 FQGNSA. The CDR3 is made up of 15 amino acids. V trimming: 5 bases; J trimming: 8 bases; junction bases outside the gene matches: 2.

This chain connects TRBV2 to TRBJ2-5, with unresolved D. The tail of the sequence fits TRBJ2-7 better, so the J call may be wrong. CDR3 length: 13 amino acids. In germline, CDR1 is SNHLY, CDR2 FYNNEI. In DNA form, the CDR3 reads TGTGCCAGCACCACGAGGCCAGCCTACGAGCAGTACTTC. It translates to CASTTRPAYEQYF.

This rearrangement joins TRBV6-5 to TRBJ2-1; 8 bases are shared with TRBD2. Losses at the gene ends were 5 bases for V and 5 bases for J; bases not matched to a gene: 8. The germline V gene has CDR1 MNHEY and CDR2 SVGAGI. CDR3 length: 15 residues. The CDR3 nucleotides read TGTGCCAGCAGTCCCTTTAGCGGGACCCACAATGAGCAGTTCTTC. It encodes CASSPFSGTHNEQFF.

The chain carries TRBV27 and TRBJ2-1; 15 bases map to TRBD2. The CDR3 sequence is 18 residues long. Looked up from germline, CDR1 is MNHEY and CDR2 is SMNVEV (reference sequence). Losses at the gene ends were 3 bases for V and 1 base for J; bases not matched to a gene: 4. The CDR3 reads CASSLPGLAGGSYNEQFF. The CDR3 DNA reads TGTGCCAGCAGTTTGCCCGGACTAGCGGGAGGGTCCTACAATGAGCAGTTCTTC.

The chain links TRBV7-2 to TRBJ1-2, with TRBD1 matching 9 bases. Trimming removed 1 base from V and 5 bases from J; junction bases left unmatched: 2. Germline V lookup: CDR1 SGHTA, CDR2 FQGNSA. The length of the CDR3 is 14 residues. The CDR3 region is CASSLGGTGYGYTF. Here the CDR3 DNA reads TGTGCCAGCAGCTTAGGAGGGACAGGGTATGGCTACACCTTC.

The chain combines TRBV6-1 with TRBJ2-1, with D possibly being TRBD2 (6 bases). The CDR3 length is 16 residues. V lost 4 bases to trimming and J lost 0 bases, with 13 bases between them. The V gene's germline CDR1 is MNHNS and CDR2 SASEGT. CDR3 sequence (DNA): TGTGCCAGCAGTGCCGGACCCGGGAGCTCCTACAATGAGCAGTTCTTC. Translated: CASSAGPGSSYNEQFF.

V is TRBV6-5 and J is TRBJ2-1, with TRBD2 matching 12 bases. The germline CDR1 and CDR2 sequences are MNHEY and SVGAGI. The CDR3 covers 14 residues. The V and J ends lost 9 bases and 8 bases, in that order; junction bases with no gene match: 8. The chain's CDR3 is CASKASGRAHEQFF. CDR3 coding DNA: TGTGCCAGTAAAGCTAGCGGGAGGGCCCATGAGCAGTTCTTC.

The rearrangement links TRBV20-1 to TRBJ1-5; weak D call: TRBD1 (6 bases). CDR1 and CDR2 from the germline V gene are DFQATT and SNEGSKA (reference sequence). The V end lost 3 bases, the J end lost 11 bases, and 23 bases lay between the germline ends. The CDR3 covers 15 residues. CDR3 amino acids: CSASQNWVTPGAQHF. CDR3 nucleotide sequence: TGCAGTGCTAGTCAAAATTGGGTTACCCCAGGGGCCCAGCATTTT.

The chain is built from TRBV6-1 and TRBJ1-3; D is unresolved. Germline V gene sequence: CDR1 MNHNS, CDR2 SASEGT. Trimming pared 1 base from V and 0 bases from J, leaving 7 bases between. The CDR3 consists of 15 residues. CDR3 DNA sequence: TGTGCCAGCAGTGAAGATACGGGCTCTGGAAACACCATATATTTT. It translates to CASSEDTGSGNTIYF.

The chain uses TRBV25-1 and TRBJ2-1; the D is unclear. This CDR3 has 15 residues. V shed 2 bases and J shed 0 bases, with 8 bases lying between them. Germline CDR1 is MGHDK and CDR2 is SYGVNS. In DNA, the CDR3 is TGTGCCAGCAGTGAACCGGTTAGCTCCTACAATGAGCAGTTCTTC. Protein product: CASSEPVSSYNEQFF.

CDR3 DNA: TGTGCCACCAGCAGAGGTAGTAGCACAGATACGCAGTATTTT. It yields the protein CATSRGSSTDTQYF. The rearrangement joins TRBV15 to TRBJ2-3; D gene uncertain. This CDR3 contains 14 residues. V dropped 1 base and J dropped 0 bases, with 5 bases sitting between them. Germline values: CDR1 LNHNV, CDR2 YYDKDF (reference sequence).

This rearrangement joins TRBV29-1 to TRBJ2-1; 13 bases align to TRBD2. Trimming at V came to 7 bases and at J to 9 bases, leaving 12 bases not matched to a gene. The germline V gene encodes CDR1 SQVTM and CDR2 ANQGSEA. This CDR3 contains 15 residues. CDR3 loop: CSASRTSGSSAEQFF. The DNA for the CDR3 is TGCAGCGCCTCTAGGACTAGCGGGAGTAGCGCTGAGCAGTTCTTC.

The gene calls are TRBV10-3 and TRBJ2-7; 12 bases agree with TRBD2. CDR3 length: 17 amino acids. J gave up 3 bases and V 0 bases, and 6 bases lay outside the gene matches. Germline values: CDR1 ENHRY, CDR2 SYGVKD. The CDR3 region has the DNA TGTGCCATCAGTGAGTCGCCTAGCGGGAGGGCCTTCTACGAGCAGTACTTC. This codes for CAISESPSGRAFYEQYF.

The chain links TRBV2 to TRBJ1-2; 8 bases agree with TRBD1. There are 14 residues in the CDR3. V shed 10 bases and J 1 base; nucleotides not matched to a gene: 8. The V gene's germline CDR1 is SNHLY and CDR2 FYNNEI. Here the CDR3 DNA reads TGTGCCAACACCGGGACAGGATTTAACTATGGCTACACCTTC. Its protein product is CANTGTGFNYGYTF.

The V and J genes are TRBV18 and TRBJ2-2; 7 bases map to TRBD1. The germline CDR1 and CDR2 sequences are KGHSH and LQKENI. The CDR3 covers 16 residues. V shed 4 bases and J 3 bases; nucleotides not matched to a gene: 8. CDR3 in amino acids: CASSLRTGADTGELFF. In nucleotides, the CDR3 is TGTGCCAGCTCACTAAGAACAGGGGCTGACACCGGGGAGCTGTTTTTT.

The V gene is TRBV4-2, the J gene TRBJ2-1, with D tentatively TRBD2 (5 bases). The CDR3 is made up of 16 amino acids. Trimming shortened V by 0 bases and J by 6 bases, and 15 bases separated the two germline ends. The germline V gene encodes CDR1 LGHNA and CDR2 YNFKEQ. The CDR3: CASSQDQLAAGNEQFF. The CDR3 DNA follows: TGTGCCAGCAGCCAAGACCAACTCGCGGCGGGCAATGAGCAGTTCTTC.

This sequence joins TRBV12-5 and TRBJ2-5; 7 nucleotides align to TRBD1. The germline V gene encodes CDR1 LGHNT and CDR2 FRNRAP. The CDR3 contains 11 residues. V gave up 2 bases and J gave up 10 bases; unmatched junction bases: 1. The CDR3 DNA is TGTGCTAGTGGTTTGCAGGGGGTCCAGTACTTC. Protein sequence: CASGLQGVQYF. Full variable domain (missing parts from reference TRBV12-5 and TRBJ2-5): DARVTQTPRHKVTEMGQEVTMRCQPILGHNTVFWYRQTMMQGLELLAYFRNRAPLDDSGMPKDRFSAEMPDATLATLKIQPSEPRDSAVYFCASGLQGVQYFGPGTRLLVL.

The genes are TRBV3-1 (or the pseudogene TRBV3-2) and TRBJ2-3; D remains unclear. V dropped 0 bases and J dropped 4 bases, with 8 bases sitting between them. The CDR3 has 14 amino acids. The germline V gene has CDR1 LGHDT and CDR2 YNNKEL (reference sequence). The DNA for the CDR3 is TGTGCCAGCAGCCAAGATAGACGGGCAGATACGCAGTATTTT. Its translation: CASSQDRRADTQYF.

The chain uses TRBV2 and TRBJ2-7; possible D gene TRBD2, 5 bases. Trimming pared 5 bases from V and 1 base from J, leaving 15 bases between. CDR3 length: 15 residues. Germline V gene sequence: CDR1 SNHLY, CDR2 FYNNEI. CDR3 in amino acids: CASSRLALSSYEQYF. The CDR3 DNA reads as TGTGCCAGCAGTCGATTAGCGCTATCATCCTACGAGCAGTACTTC.